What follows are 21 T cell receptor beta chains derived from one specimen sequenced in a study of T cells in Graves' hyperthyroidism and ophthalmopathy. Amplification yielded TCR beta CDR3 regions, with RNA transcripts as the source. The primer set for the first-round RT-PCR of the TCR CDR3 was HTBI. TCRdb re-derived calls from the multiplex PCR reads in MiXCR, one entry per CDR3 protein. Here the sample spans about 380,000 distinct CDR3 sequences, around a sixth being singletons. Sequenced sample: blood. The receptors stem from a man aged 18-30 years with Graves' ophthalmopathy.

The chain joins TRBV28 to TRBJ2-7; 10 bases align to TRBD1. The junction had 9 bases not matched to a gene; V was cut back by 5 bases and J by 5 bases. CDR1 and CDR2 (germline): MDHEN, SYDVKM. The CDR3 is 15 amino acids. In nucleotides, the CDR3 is TGTGCCAGCAGTCCCAGCGGGGACAGGGGTCACGAGCAGTACTTC. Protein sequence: CASSPSGDRGHEQYF.

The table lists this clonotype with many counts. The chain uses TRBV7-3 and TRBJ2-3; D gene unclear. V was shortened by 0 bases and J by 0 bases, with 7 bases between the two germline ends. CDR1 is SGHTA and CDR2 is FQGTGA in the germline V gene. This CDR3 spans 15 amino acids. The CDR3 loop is CASSLTIGSTDTQYF. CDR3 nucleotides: TGTGCCAGCAGCTTAACTATTGGGAGCACAGATACGCAGTATTTT.

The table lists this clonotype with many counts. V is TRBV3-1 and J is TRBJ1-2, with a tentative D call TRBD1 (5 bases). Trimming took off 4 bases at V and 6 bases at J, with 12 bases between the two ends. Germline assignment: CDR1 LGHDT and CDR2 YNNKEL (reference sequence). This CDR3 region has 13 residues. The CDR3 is CASSRDGQDGYTF. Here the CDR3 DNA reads TGTGCCAGCAGCCGGGACGGCCAGGATGGCTACACCTTC.

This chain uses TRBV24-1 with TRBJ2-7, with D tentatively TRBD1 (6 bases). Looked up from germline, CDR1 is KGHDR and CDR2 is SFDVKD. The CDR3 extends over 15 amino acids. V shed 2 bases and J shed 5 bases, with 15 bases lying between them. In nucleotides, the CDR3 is TGTGCCACCAGTGATTCACAGGGTGCGATAGACGAGCAGTACTTC. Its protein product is CATSDSQGAIDEQYF.

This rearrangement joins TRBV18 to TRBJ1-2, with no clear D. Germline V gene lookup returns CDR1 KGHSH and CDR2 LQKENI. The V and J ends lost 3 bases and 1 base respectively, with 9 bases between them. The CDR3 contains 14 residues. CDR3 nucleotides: TGTGCCAGCTCACCTCCAGGAGTTAACTATGGCTACACCTTC. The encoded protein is CASSPPGVNYGYTF.

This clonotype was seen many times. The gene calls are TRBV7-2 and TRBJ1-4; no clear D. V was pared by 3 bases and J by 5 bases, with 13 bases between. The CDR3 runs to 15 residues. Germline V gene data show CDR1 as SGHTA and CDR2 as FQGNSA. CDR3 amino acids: CASSFQPGFNEKLFF. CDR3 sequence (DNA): TGTGCCAGCAGCTTTCAACCGGGATTCAATGAAAAACTGTTTTTT.

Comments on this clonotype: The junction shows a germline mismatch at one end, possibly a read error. The CDR3 loop reads CASSATGNYDYTF. CDR3 in DNA: TGCGCCAGCAGCGCTACAGGGAACTATGACTACACCTTC. The rearrangement links TRBV5-1 to TRBJ1-2, with D perhaps TRBD1 (6 bases). The CDR3 extends over 13 amino acids. Looked up from germline, CDR1 is SGHRS and CDR2 is YFSETQ.

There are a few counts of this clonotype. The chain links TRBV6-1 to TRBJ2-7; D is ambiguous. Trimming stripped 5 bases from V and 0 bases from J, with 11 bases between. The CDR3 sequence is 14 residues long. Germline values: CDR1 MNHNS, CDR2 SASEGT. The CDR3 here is CASSSAVFSYEQYF. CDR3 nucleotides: TGTGCCAGCAGTTCCGCAGTTTTCTCCTACGAGCAGTACTTC.

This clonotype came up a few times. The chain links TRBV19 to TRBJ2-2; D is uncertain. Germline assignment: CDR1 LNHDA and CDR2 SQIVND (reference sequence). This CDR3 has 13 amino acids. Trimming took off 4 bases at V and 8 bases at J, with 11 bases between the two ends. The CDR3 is CASSNSWAGELFF. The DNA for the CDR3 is TGTGCCAGTAGTAACAGCTGGGCTGGGGAGCTGTTTTTT. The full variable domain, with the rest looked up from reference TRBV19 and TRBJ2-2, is DGGITQSPKYLFRKEGQNVTLSCEQNLNHDAMYWYRQDPGQGLRLIYYSQIVNDFQKGDIAEGYSVSREKKESFPLTVTSAQKNPTAFYLCASSNSWAGELFFGEGSRLTVL.

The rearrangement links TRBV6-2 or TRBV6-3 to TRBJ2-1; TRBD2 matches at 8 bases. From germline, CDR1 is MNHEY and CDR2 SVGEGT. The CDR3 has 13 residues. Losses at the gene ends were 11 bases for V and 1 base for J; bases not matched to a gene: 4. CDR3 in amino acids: CAAGGGSYNEQFF. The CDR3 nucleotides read TGTGCCGCCGGGGGGGGGTCCTACAATGAGCAGTTCTTC.

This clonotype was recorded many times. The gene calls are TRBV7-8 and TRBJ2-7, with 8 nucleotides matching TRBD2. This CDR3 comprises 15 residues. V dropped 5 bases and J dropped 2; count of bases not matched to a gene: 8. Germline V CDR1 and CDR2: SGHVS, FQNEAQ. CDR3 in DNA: TGTGCCAGCAGCCCTCTTACTAGCGGAGCCTACGAGCAGTACTTC. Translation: CASSPLTSGAYEQYF. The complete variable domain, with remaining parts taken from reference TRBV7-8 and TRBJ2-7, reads GAGVSQSPRYKVAKRGQDVALRCDPISGHVSLFWYQQALGQGPEFLTYFQNEAQLDKSGLPSDRFFAERPEGSVSTLKIQRTQQEDSAVYLCASSPLTSGAYEQYFGPGTRLTVT.

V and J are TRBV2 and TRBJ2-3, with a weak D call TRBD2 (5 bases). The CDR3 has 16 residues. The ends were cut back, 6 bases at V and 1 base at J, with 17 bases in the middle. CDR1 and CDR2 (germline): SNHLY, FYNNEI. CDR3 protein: CASSAHSGLGTDTQYF. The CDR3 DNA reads TGTGCCAGCAGCGCCCACTCCGGACTTGGCACAGATACGCAGTATTTT.

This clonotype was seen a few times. CDR3 bases: TGTGCCAGCAGCTTAGCGACTAGCGGGGGCACAGATACGCAGTATTTT. It yields the protein CASSLATSGGTDTQYF. The V gene is TRBV7-6, the J gene TRBJ2-3, with 11 bases fitting TRBD2. The CDR3 runs to 16 residues. The ends lost 0 bases at V and 1 base at J; junction bases unmatched: 0. Germline V CDR1 and CDR2: SGHVS, FNYEAQ. Filled out from reference TRBV7-6 and TRBJ2-3, the complete variable domain reads GAGVSQSPRYKVTKRGQDVALRCDPISGHVSLYWYRQALGQGPEFLTYFNYEAQQDKSGLPNDRFSAERPEGSISTLTIQRTEQRDSAMYRCASSLATSGGTDTQYFGPGTRLTVL.

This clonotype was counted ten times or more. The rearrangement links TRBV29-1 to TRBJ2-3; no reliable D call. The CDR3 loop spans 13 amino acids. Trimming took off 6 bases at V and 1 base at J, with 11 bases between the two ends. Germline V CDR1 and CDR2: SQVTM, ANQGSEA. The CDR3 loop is CSVLSPGTDTQYF. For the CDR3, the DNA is TGCAGCGTCCTTAGCCCGGGCACAGATACGCAGTATTTT.

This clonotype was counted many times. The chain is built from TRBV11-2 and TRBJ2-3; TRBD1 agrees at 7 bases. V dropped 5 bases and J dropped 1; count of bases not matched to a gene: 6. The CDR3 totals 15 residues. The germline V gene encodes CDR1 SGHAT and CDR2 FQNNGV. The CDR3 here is CASSPRQGRTDTQYF. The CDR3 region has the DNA TGTGCCAGCAGCCCCCGACAGGGCCGCACAGATACGCAGTATTTT.

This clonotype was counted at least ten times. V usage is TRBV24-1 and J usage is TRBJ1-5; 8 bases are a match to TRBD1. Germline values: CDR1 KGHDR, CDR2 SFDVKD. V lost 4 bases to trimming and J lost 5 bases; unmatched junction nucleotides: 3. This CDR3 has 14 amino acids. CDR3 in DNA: TGTGCCACCAGTGACCCGGACAGGGATCAGCCCCAGCATTTT. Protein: CATSDPDRDQPQHF.

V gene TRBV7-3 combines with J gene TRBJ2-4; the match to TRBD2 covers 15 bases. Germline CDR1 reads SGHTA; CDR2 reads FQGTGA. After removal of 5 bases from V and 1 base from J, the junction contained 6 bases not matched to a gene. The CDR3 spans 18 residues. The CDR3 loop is CASSETGTSGGAKNIQYF. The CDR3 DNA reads TGTGCCAGCAGCGAAACCGGGACTAGCGGGGGGGCCAAAAACATTCAGTACTTC.

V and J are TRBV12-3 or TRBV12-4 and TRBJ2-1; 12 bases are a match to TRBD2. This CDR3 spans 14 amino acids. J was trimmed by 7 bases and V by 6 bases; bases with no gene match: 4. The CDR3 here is CASRLAGGGNEQFF. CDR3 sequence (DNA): TGTGCCAGCAGACTAGCGGGGGGCGGGAATGAGCAGTTCTTC.

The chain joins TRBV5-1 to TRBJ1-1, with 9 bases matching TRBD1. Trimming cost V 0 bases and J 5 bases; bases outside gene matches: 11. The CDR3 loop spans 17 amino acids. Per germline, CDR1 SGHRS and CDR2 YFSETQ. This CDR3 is CASSLGMTGGHRTEAFF. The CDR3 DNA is TGCGCCAGCAGCTTGGGGATGACAGGGGGGCATCGGACTGAAGCTTTCTTT.

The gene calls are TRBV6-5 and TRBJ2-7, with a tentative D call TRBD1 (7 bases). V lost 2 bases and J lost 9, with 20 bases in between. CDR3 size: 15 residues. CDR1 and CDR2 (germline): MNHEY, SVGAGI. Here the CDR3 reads CASSYEAGGTSWQYF. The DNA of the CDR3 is TGTGCCAGCAGTTACGAGGCAGGGGGGACGTCTTGGCAGTACTTC.

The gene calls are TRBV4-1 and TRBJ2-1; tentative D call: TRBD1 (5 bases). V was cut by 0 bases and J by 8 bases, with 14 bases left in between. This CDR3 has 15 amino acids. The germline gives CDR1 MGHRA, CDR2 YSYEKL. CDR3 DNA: TGCGCCAGCAGCCAAGATAGCAGGGTTAGGGATGAGCAGTTCTTC. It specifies CASSQDSRVRDEQFF.